Below, 25 T cell receptor beta chains from the same sample are listed, as sequenced in a study of molecular identifiers for immune sequencing clone quantification. TCRdb itself ran the PCR reads through MiXCR, one entry per CDR3 protein. The sample comprises about 10,000 distinct CDR3 sequences, 20% to 25% of which are singletons, and around 1.5% rests with the top ten. The sample consisted of naive CD8+ T cells from blood, with Jurkat cell RNA spiked in. Described subset: FACS-sorted CD8+CD4-CCR7+CD45RA+ naive T cells. The origin of the receptors is a human donor in good health. Some libraries in this study had Jurkat cell RNA spiked in.

This clonotype has a handful of counts. V is TRBV12-3 or TRBV12-4 and J is TRBJ2-7; 10 nucleotides align to TRBD2. Germline trimming cut 3 bases from V and 0 bases from J; bases unmatched to any gene: 8. The CDR3 consists of 17 residues. The CDR3 coding sequence is TGTGCCAGCAGTTTCCGGCTAGCGGGGGACCCCTCCTACGAGCAGTACTTC. Translation: CASSFRLAGDPSYEQYF.

In this sample, this clonotype is medium-sized. The J gene is TRBJ2-1, the V gene TRBV20-1, with 10 bases fitting TRBD1. The V gene end was trimmed by 6 bases and the J gene end by 1 base; junction bases not matched to a gene: 6. CDR1 is DFQATT and CDR2 is SNEGSKA in the germline V gene (reference sequence). This CDR3 has 15 amino acids. DNA of the CDR3: TGCAGTGCGTCGGGACAGGGGTCGTCCTACAATGAGCAGTTCTTC. Encoded protein: CSASGQGSSYNEQFF.

This clonotype is medium-sized (0.01 to 0.1%) by share. The chain employs TRBV27 and TRBJ1-1; 12 bases line up with TRBD1. Per germline, CDR1 MNHEY and CDR2 SMNVEV (reference sequence). There are 17 residues in the CDR3. J gave up 4 bases and V 0 bases, and 6 bases lay outside the gene matches. CDR3 residues: CASSLSPGQGATTEAFF. CDR3 nucleotides: TGTGCCAGCAGTTTATCACCGGGACAGGGGGCGACCACTGAAGCTTTCTTT.

The chain links TRBV4-1 to TRBJ2-7; a weak D match, TRBD2 (6 bases). The CDR3 is 15 amino acids. Looked up from germline, CDR1 is MGHRA and CDR2 is YSYEKL. Trimming took off 0 bases at V and 0 bases at J, with 9 bases between the two ends. The CDR3 spells CASSQEMRGSYEQYF. CDR3 in DNA: TGCGCCAGCAGCCAAGAAATGCGGGGCTCCTACGAGCAGTACTTC.

For this clonotype: A much larger clone lies one base from this, so it may be a read error. This chain links TRBV6-1 with TRBJ2-5, with TRBD1 identical over 8 bases. The V and J ends lost 6 bases and 5 bases, in that order; junction bases with no gene match: 14. Germline values: CDR1 MNHNS, CDR2 SASEGT. The CDR3 totals 16 residues. In nucleotides, the CDR3 is TGTGCCAGCAGCCAGCGGACAGGGTTTTCTCAGGAGACCCAGTACTTC. Translating it yields CASSQRTGFSQETQYF.

The sample holds many counts of this clonotype. The chain carries TRBV4-3 and TRBJ2-2, with a possible D match to TRBD1 (6 bases). V lost 2 bases and J 3 bases, leaving 13 bases between the germline ends. CDR1 and CDR2 from the germline V gene are LGHNA and YSLEER. The CDR3 has 16 amino acids. The CDR3 region is CASSQTGTRYTGELFF. In DNA, the CDR3 is TGCGCCAGCAGCCAAACCGGGACAAGATACACCGGGGAGCTGTTTTTT.

This clonotype is judged medium-sized (0.01 to 0.1%). The chain couples TRBV12-3 or TRBV12-4 to TRBJ2-3, with TRBD1 matching 8 bases. The ends lost 4 bases at V and 1 base at J; junction bases unmatched: 4. This CDR3 comprises 15 residues. The CDR3 bases are TGTGCCAGCAGTTCCGAGACAGGGGGCACAGATACGCAGTATTTT. This translates into CASSSETGGTDTQYF.

This clonotype was picked up a small number of times. The J gene is TRBJ2-1, the V gene TRBV28; the D is unclear. CDR1 is MDHEN and CDR2 is SYDVKM in the germline V gene. This CDR3 has 13 amino acids. V was pared by 4 bases and J by 7 bases, with 11 bases between. CDR3 residues: CASSSHPWNEQFF. The CDR3 DNA reads as TGTGCCAGCAGTTCTCACCCCTGGAATGAGCAGTTCTTC.

CDR3 nucleotides: TGCAGTGCTAGAGTTCGGGGGCCATTCTACGAGCAGTACTTC. It specifies CSARVRGPFYEQYF. The rearrangement links TRBV20-1 to TRBJ2-7; D tentatively reads TRBD1 or TRBD2 (6 bases each). Germline lookup yields CDR1 DFQATT and CDR2 SNEGSKA (reference sequence). The CDR3 is 14 amino acids. V was clipped by 1 base and J by 3 bases, with 13 bases between them.

The V call is TRBV5-4, the J call TRBJ2-7; 7 bases agree with TRBD2. The V segment lost 3 bases and the J segment 2 bases; nucleotides outside the gene matches: 8. CDR1 is SGHNT and CDR2 is YYREEE in the germline V gene (reference sequence). There are 15 residues in the CDR3. CDR3 in DNA: TGTGCCAGCAGCTACCTGGCGGGGGTCGCCTACGAGCAGTACTTC. This encodes CASSYLAGVAYEQYF.

In this sample, this clonotype turned up many times. This chain links TRBV6-2 or TRBV6-3 with TRBJ1-1, with D hard to call. Per germline, CDR1 MNHEY and CDR2 SVGEGT. The V gene lost 10 bases and the J gene lost 1 base, with 13 bases spanning the gap. This CDR3 spans 13 amino acids. CDR3 bases: TGTGCCATCCGGGTGGGATCGAACACTGAAGCTTTCTTT. This encodes CAIRVGSNTEAFF.

By its share, this clonotype is medium-sized (0.01 to 0.1%). The chain carries TRBV12-3 or TRBV12-4 and TRBJ2-3, with 9 bases that match TRBD2. With 6 bases clipped from V and 2 bases from J, the junction kept 9 bases outside the gene matches. The CDR3 has 16 amino acids. The CDR3 nucleotides read TGTGCCAGCAGCTCTCCGGGACTAGCCTTCACAGATACGCAGTATTTT. This gives the protein CASSSPGLAFTDTQYF.

This clonotype is medium-sized in the sample. The V and J genes are TRBV4-2 and TRBJ2-3; D remains unclear. The germline V gene has CDR1 LGHNA and CDR2 YNFKEQ. The CDR3 sequence is 16 residues long. V was clipped by 5 bases and J by 4 bases, with 19 bases between them. CDR3 sequence reads: CASSSHSLSLPDTQYF. Here the CDR3 DNA reads TGTGCCAGCAGCTCCCACAGTTTGAGCTTGCCAGATACGCAGTATTTT.

V gene TRBV27 combines with J gene TRBJ2-3; no clear D. Trimming pared 6 bases from V and 7 bases from J, leaving 17 bases between. CDR1 is MNHEY and CDR2 is SMNVEV in the germline V gene (reference sequence). The CDR3 covers 14 residues. In DNA form, the CDR3 reads TGTGCCAGCAGATACCTACAACAAGAGAATACGCAGTATTTT. It codes for CASRYLQQENTQYF.

This clonotype is medium-sized by share. This sequence joins TRBV12-3 or TRBV12-4 and TRBJ2-1; 7 bases agree with TRBD2. J was trimmed by 8 bases and V by 6 bases; bases with no gene match: 16. The CDR3 is 16 residues long. The CDR3 here is CASRTPSGSGIHEQFF. Here the CDR3 DNA reads TGTGCCAGCAGGACCCCATCGGGGAGCGGGATACATGAGCAGTTCTTC.

Sample share makes this clonotype medium-sized. This chain connects TRBV7-6 to TRBJ1-5; 7 bases are shared with TRBD1. The CDR3 runs to 14 residues. CDR1 is SGHVS, CDR2 FNYEAQ, per germline. Trimming removed 3 bases from V and 4 bases from J; junction bases left unmatched: 3. The CDR3 reads CASSFGTENQPQHF. CDR3 DNA: TGTGCCAGCAGCTTTGGGACAGAAAATCAGCCCCAGCATTTT.

By share, this clonotype ranks as medium-sized. The rearrangement uses TRBV10-1 and TRBJ2-7, with 7 bases that match TRBD1. Germline V lookup: CDR1 WNHNN, CDR2 SYGVQD (reference sequence). Trimming cost V 3 bases and J 2 bases; bases outside gene matches: 7. This CDR3 region has 15 residues. CDR3 DNA: TGCGCCAGCAGTGACCAGGGACAGATGCCCTACGAGCAGTACTTC. It translates to CASSDQGQMPYEQYF.

This clonotype is medium-sized by share. The genes are TRBV27 and TRBJ1-5; D ambiguous. V was cut by 6 bases and J by 2 bases, with 5 bases left in between. The CDR3 covers 12 residues. Germline CDR1 MNHEY, CDR2 SMNVEV (reference sequence). The CDR3 loop is CASRRGNQPQHF. Written as DNA, the CDR3 is TGTGCCAGCAGACGGGGCAATCAGCCCCAGCATTTT.

This clonotype is classed as medium-sized (0.01 to 0.1%). This rearrangement joins TRBV29-1 to TRBJ2-3; D possibly matches TRBD1 or TRBD2 (6 bases each). V dropped 2 bases and J dropped 4 bases, with 10 bases sitting between them. The germline V gene has CDR1 SQVTM and CDR2 ANQGSEA. This CDR3 has 13 amino acids. In DNA form, the CDR3 reads TGCAGCGTTGAAAGGGGGGTACCAGATACGCAGTATTTT. Protein: CSVERGVPDTQYF.

The chain recombines TRBV7-2 with TRBJ1-5; D perhaps matches TRBD1 (5 bases). Germline V gene lookup returns CDR1 SGHTA and CDR2 FQGNSA. This CDR3 contains 15 residues. V lost 2 bases to trimming and J lost 9 bases, with 17 bases between them. CDR3 sequence reads: CASSLLTGTAPPQHF. The CDR3 DNA follows: TGTGCCAGCAGCTTACTAACCGGGACCGCCCCGCCCCAGCATTTT.

The rearrangement joins TRBV7-9 to TRBJ2-7; 9 bases are a match to TRBD1. Germline V gene data show CDR1 as SEHNR and CDR2 as FQNEAQ (reference sequence). The CDR3 runs 13 residues. V shed 10 bases, J shed 6 bases, and the junction held 10 bases outside the gene matches. CDR3 sequence (DNA): TGTGCCACCAAACAGGGGGCGCCAGGCGAGCAGTACTTC. Residues: CATKQGAPGEQYF.

On this clonotype: Possible read error: a much larger clone is one base away. The chain recombines TRBV28 with TRBJ2-1; D is possibly TRBD1 (6 bases). This CDR3 spans 14 amino acids. Per germline, CDR1 MDHEN and CDR2 SYDVKM. V was shortened by 9 bases and J by 2 bases, with 14 bases between the two germline ends. DNA of the CDR3: TGTGCCAGTTGTGGGGGCGCCCCCTACAATGAGCAGTTCTTC. Protein sequence: CASCGGAPYNEQFF.

This clonotype was recorded many times. This rearrangement joins TRBV4-3 to TRBJ1-2; the D gene is possibly TRBD1 (5 bases). CDR1 and CDR2 from the germline V gene are LGHNA and YSLEER. Trimming removed 0 bases at V and 2 bases at J, with 10 bases between. The CDR3 spans 15 residues. CDR3 in DNA: TGCGCCAGCAGCCAAGATGAAAGGGGAAACTATGGCTACACCTTC. Translating gives CASSQDERGNYGYTF.

In its sample, this clonotype ranks as medium-sized. This chain joins TRBV12-3 or TRBV12-4 and TRBJ1-2, with TRBD1 matching over 7 bases. This CDR3 region has 14 residues. V gave up 3 bases and J gave up 3 bases; unmatched junction bases: 4. The CDR3 spells CASSLDRSYYGYTF. The DNA of the CDR3 is TGTGCCAGCAGTTTGGACAGGAGCTACTATGGCTACACCTTC.

This clonotype was picked up many times. The J gene is TRBJ2-1, the V gene TRBV4-3, with D uncertain. The germline V and J ends were trimmed by 0 bases and 0 bases, with 9 bases remaining between them. The CDR3 is 16 amino acids. The germline CDR1 and CDR2 sequences are LGHNA and YSLEER. The CDR3 DNA is TGCGCCAGCAGCCAAGATCAGATAAGCTCCTACAATGAGCAGTTCTTC. Amino acid sequence: CASSQDQISSYNEQFF.